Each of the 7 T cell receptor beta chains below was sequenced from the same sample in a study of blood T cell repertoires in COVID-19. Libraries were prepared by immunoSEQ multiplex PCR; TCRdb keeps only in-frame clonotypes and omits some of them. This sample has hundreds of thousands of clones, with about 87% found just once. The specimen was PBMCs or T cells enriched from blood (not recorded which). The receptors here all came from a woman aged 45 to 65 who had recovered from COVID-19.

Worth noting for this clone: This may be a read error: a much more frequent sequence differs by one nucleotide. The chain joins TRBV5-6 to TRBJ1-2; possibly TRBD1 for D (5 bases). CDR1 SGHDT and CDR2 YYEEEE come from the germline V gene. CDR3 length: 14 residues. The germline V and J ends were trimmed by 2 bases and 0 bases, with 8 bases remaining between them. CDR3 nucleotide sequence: TGTGCCAGCAGCTTCTCGACAGCTAACTATGGCTACACCTTC. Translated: CASSFSTANYGYTF.

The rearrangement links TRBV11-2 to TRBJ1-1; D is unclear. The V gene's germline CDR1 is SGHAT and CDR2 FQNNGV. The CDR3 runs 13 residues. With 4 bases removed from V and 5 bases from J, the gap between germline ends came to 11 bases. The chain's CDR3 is CASSSYSETEAFF. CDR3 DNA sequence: TGTGCCAGCAGCTCCTACAGTGAAACTGAAGCTTTCTTT.

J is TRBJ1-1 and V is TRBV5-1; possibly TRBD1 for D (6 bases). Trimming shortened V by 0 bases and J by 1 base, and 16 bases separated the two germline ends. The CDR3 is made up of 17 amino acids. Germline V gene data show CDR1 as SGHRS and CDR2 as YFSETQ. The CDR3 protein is CASSLGVRGDGNTEAFF. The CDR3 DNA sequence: TGCGCCAGCAGCTTGGGGGTCAGGGGAGATGGGAACACTGAAGCTTTCTTT.

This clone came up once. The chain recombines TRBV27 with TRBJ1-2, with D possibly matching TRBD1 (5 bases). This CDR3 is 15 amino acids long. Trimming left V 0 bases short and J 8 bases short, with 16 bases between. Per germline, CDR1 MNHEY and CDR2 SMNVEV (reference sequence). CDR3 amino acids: CASSLSWGESGGYTF. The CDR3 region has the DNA TGTGCCAGCAGTTTATCGTGGGGGGAAAGTGGAGGCTACACCTTC.

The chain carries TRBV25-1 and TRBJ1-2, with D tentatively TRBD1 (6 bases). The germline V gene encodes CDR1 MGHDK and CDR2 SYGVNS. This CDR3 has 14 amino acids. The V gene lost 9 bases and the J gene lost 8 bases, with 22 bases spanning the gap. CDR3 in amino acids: CASLKAGGAGGYTF. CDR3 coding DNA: TGTGCCAGTTTGAAAGCTGGGGGGGCTGGCGGCTACACCTTC.

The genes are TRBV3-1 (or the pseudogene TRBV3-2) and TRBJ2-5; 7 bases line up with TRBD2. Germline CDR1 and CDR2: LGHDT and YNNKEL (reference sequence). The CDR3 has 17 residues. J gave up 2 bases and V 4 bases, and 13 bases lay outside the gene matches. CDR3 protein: CASSPGRSGTRQETQYF. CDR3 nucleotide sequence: TGTGCCAGCAGCCCGGGTCGAAGCGGGACTCGACAAGAGACCCAGTACTTC.

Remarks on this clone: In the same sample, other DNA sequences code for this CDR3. The CDR3 DNA is TGTGCCAGCAGCGTAGGGGGGGTGAACACTGAAGCTTTCTTT. This gives the protein CASSVGGVNTEAFF. The chain has TRBV9 and TRBJ1-1, with a possible D match to TRBD1 (5 bases). Trimming pared 0 bases from V and 0 bases from J, leaving 6 bases between. The germline V gene encodes CDR1 SGDLS and CDR2 YYNGEE. CDR3 length equals 14 residues.